This T cell receptor (beta chain) was profiled in a study of T cell repertoires in ileal Crohn's disease. Each sample's TCRB immunosequencing used around 500 nanograms of biopsy DNA. Data came from immunoSEQ multiplex PCR; TCRdb stores just in-frame clones and leaves some out. The data show roughly 18,000 clones, with 70% to 90% seen just once and 10% held by the top ten. On this clone itself: Its target is unknown.

V lost 0 bases, J lost 4 bases, and 8 bases stayed unmatched. This CDR3 is built from 16 residues. CDR1 SGHRS and CDR2 YFSETQ come from the germline V gene. Adults with ileal or ileocolonic Crohn's disease and an indication for resection were eligible. Whole-study results and caveats: All patients with clonality above 26.8% had endoscopic recurrence.

The sequence came from an adult with Crohn's disease. The genes are TRBV5-1 and TRBJ1-1, with 8 bases fitting TRBD1. Sequenced input: ileal tissue. CDR3 sequence (DNA): TGCGCCAGCAGCTTGGAGGCAGGGGGCGAGGGCACTGAAGCTTTCTTT. Translating it yields CASSLEAGGEGTEAFF.